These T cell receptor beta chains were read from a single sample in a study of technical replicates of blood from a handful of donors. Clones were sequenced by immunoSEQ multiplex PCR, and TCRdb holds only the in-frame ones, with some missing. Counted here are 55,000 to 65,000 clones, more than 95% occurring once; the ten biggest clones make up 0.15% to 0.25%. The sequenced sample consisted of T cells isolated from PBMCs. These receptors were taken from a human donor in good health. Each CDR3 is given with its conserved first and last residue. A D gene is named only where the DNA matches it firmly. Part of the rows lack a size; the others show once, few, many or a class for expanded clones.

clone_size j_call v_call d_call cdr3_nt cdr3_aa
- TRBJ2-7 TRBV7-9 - TGTGCCAGCTCGAGGATCGGGGGTTACGAGCAGTACTTC CASSRIGGYEQYF
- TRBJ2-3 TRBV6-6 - TGTGCCAGCACCCGGCTAGCGAGTGGTACGCAGTATTTT CASTRLASGTQYF
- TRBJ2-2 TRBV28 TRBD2 TGTGCCAGCAGTTTATGGAGCGGGAGGACCGGGGAGCTGTTTTTT CASSLWSGRTGELFF
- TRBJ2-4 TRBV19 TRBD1 TGTGCCAGTAGAAGGGACAGCCAAAACATTCAGTACTTC CASRRDSQNIQYF
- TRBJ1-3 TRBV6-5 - TGTGCCAGCAGTCCTTTATACTCTGGAAACACCATATATTTT CASSPLYSGNTIYF
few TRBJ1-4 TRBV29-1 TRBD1 TGCAGCGTCCAGGGGGCGGCTAATGAAAAACTGTTTTTT CSVQGAANEKLFF
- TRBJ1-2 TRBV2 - TGTGCCAGCAGACTCCCACTGGGTGGGAGTAACTATGGCTACACCTTC CASRLPLGGSNYGYTF
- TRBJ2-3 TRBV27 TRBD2 TGTGCCAGCAGTCCCTACCGGGGGGGGAGCACAGATACGCAGTATTTT CASSPYRGGSTDTQYF
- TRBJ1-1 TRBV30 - TGTGCCTGGAGTGTCGGGGGGAGCACTGAAGCTTTCTTT CAWSVGGSTEAFF
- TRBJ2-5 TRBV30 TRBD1 TGTGCCTGGGGGTCCGGGACAGAAGAGACCCAGTACTTC CAWGSGTEETQYF
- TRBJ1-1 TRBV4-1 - TGCGCCAGCAGCCAAAAAATTCAGGGCATGAACACTGAAGCTTTCTTT CASSQKIQGMNTEAFF
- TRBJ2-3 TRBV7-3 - TGTGCCAGCAGCTTAGGCGGGGTCAGCACAGATACGCAGTATTTT CASSLGGVSTDTQYF
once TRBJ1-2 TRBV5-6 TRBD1 TGTGCCAGCAGCTTCGGACAGGAGAGGTATGGCTACACCTTC CASSFGQERYGYTF
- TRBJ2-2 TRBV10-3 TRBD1 TGTGCCATCAGCCACCGGGACAGCGCGAACACCGGGGAGCTGTTTTTT CAISHRDSANTGELFF
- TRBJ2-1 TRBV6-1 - TGTGCCAGCAGTGAATATCCCGGTGAGCAGTTCTTC CASSEYPGEQFF
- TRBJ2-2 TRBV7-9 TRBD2 TGTGCCAGCAGCCCTCGACTAGCGGGCAACACCGGGGAGCTGTTTTTT CASSPRLAGNTGELFF
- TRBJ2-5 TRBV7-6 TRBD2 TGTGCCAGCAGCTTAACTACTAGCGGGGGCTTCGAGACCCAGTACTTC CASSLTTSGGFETQYF
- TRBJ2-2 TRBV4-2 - TGTGCCAGCAGCCAAGGATTCGCTAGCGCCACCCCGGGGGAGCTGTTTTTT CASSQGFASATPGELFF
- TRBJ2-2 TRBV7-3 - TGTGCCAGCAGCTGGGGTTTGGAAGGGGCCGGGGAGCTGTTTTTT CASSWGLEGAGELFF
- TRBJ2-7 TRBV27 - TGTGCCAGCAGAAATAGCGGATTCCCCTACGAGCAGTACTTC CASRNSGFPYEQYF
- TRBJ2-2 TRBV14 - TGTGCCAGCTCCCGGGGAACGAACACCGGGGAGCTGTTTTTT CASSRGTNTGELFF
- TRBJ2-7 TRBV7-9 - TGTGCCAGCAGCTCCCAGGGGTACGAGCAGTACTTC CASSSQGYEQYF
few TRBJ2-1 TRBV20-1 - TGCAGTGCCGTGGGGGGCAATGAGCAGTTCTTC CSAVGGNEQFF
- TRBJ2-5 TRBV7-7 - TGTGCCAGCAGCCCCCGCGCCAGGGGCCAAGAGACCCAGTACTTC CASSPRARGQETQYF
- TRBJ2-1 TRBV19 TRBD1 TGTGCCAGTAGTATGGGACAGGGGCAAACCAATGAGCAGTTCTTC CASSMGQGQTNEQFF
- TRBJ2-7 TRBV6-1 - TGTGCCAGCACTAAGGGGGACATCAACTACGAGCAGTACTTC CASTKGDINYEQYF
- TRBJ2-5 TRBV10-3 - TGTGCCTCTCCGGAGGGGGCAGAGACCCAGTACTTC CASPEGAETQYF
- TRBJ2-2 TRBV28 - TGTGCCAGCCTCAACCTCGGGAGCGTCGGCACCGGGGAGCTGTTTTTT CASLNLGSVGTGELFF
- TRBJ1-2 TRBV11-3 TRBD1 TGTGCCAGCTCGGGACAGGGAGATGGCTACACCTTC CASSGQGDGYTF
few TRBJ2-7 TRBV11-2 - TGTGCCAGCAGCTACTACAGGGTGGGCCACGAGCAGTACTTC CASSYYRVGHEQYF
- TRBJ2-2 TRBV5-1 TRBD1 TGCGCCAGCCGAGCATCAGGGGGCGGCAGCGGGGAGCTGTTTTTT CASRASGGGSGELFF
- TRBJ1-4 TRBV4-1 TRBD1 TGCGCCAGCAGCCTAGGGACAGCAACTAATGAAAAACTGTTTTTT CASSLGTATNEKLFF
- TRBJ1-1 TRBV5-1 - TGCGCCAGCAGCCCGGGGACCGGGGGAACTGAAGCTTTCTTT CASSPGTGGTEAFF
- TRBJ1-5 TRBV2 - TGTGCCAGCACCATCAACAGGGATATTTACAATCAGCCCCAGCATTTT CASTINRDIYNQPQHF
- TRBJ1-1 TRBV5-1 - TGCGCCAGCAGCTTGTGGGCTAGACAGGAGCCGGACATGAACACTGAAGCTTTCTTT CASSLWARQEPDMNTEAFF
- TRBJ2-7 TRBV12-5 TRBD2 TGTGCTAGTGGTTTGTCGCTAGCGGGGGGGCGCGAGCAGTACTTC CASGLSLAGGREQYF
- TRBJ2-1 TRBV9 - TGTGCCAGCAGCGTAGAATTGGGGCGCTCCTACAATGAGCAGTTCTTC CASSVELGRSYNEQFF
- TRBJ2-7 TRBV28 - TGTGCCAGCAGTTTCGGAGGAGGGCCCTACGAGCAGTACTTC CASSFGGGPYEQYF
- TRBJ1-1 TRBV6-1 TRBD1 TGTGCCAGCAGTGAATCCTTGGGACCGGACAGGGGAAGAGGGGCTGAAGCTTTCTTT CASSESLGPDRGRGAEAFF
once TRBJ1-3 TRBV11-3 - TGTGCCAGCAGCACCAGGGGCTACTCTGGAAACACCATATATTTT CASSTRGYSGNTIYF
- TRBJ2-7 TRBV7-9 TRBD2 TGTGCCAGCAGCGGTCTACTAGCGACCTACGAGCAGTACTTC CASSGLLATYEQYF
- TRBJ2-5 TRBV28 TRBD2 TGTGCCAGCAGTCGCGGGACTAGCGGGAGGGAGACCCAGTACTTC CASSRGTSGRETQYF
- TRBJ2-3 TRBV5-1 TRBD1 TGCGCCAGCAGCTCCAATACAGGGGGCGGCACAGATACGCAGTATTTT CASSSNTGGGTDTQYF
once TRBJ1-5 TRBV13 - TGTGCCAGCAGCTTAGGCGGGGGACGGCTTAGCAATCAGCCCCAGCATTTT CASSLGGGRLSNQPQHF
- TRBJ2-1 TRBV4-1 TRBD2 TGCGCCAGCAGCCTTAGACTAGCGGGGGGGGAAAGCCAGAATGAGCAGTTCTTC CASSLRLAGGESQNEQFF
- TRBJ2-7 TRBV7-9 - TGTGCCAGCGGCGGGCAGGCCTACGAGCAGTACTTC CASGGQAYEQYF
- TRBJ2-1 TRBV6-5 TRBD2 TGTGCCAGCTGGGGACTAGCGGGATGGGAGCAGTTCTTC CASWGLAGWEQFF
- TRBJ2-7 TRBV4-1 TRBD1 TGCGCCAGCAGCCAAGAGACAGGGGACTACGAGCAGTACTTC CASSQETGDYEQYF
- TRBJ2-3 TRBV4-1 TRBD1 TGCGCCAGCAACCCGACAGGGCTCAGCACAGATACGCAGTATTTT CASNPTGLSTDTQYF
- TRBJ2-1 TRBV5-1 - TGCGCCAGCAGGGGGGCGCTTAACAATGAGCAGTTCTTC CASRGALNNEQFF
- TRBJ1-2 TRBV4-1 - TGCGCCAGCAGCCAAGGTATGACGGAGAAACTCTATGGCTACACCTTC CASSQGMTEKLYGYTF
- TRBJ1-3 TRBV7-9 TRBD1 TGTGCCAGCAGCCTGAGGACAGGCTACTCTGGAAACACCATATATTTT CASSLRTGYSGNTIYF
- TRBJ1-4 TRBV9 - TGTGCCAGCAGCGTAGCGGGGGGAGAGCAGGGTCGTAATAATGAAAAACTGTTTTTT CASSVAGGEQGRNNEKLFF
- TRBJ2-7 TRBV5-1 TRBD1 TGCGCCAGCAGCACGACAGGGACCTACGAGCAGTACTTC CASSTTGTYEQYF
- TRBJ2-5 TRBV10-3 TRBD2 TGTGCCATCAGTGGCGGGCTAGCGGGCCAACAGACCCAGTACTTC CAISGGLAGQQTQYF
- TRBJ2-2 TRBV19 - TGTGCCAGTAGTGGTCGTCAGGGCGGTCTCGGGGAGCTGTTTTTT CASSGRQGGLGELFF
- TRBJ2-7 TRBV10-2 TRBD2 TGCGCCAGCAAAATGGCTAGCGGGAGGGCCTTGGTTTCTGAGCAGTACTTC CASKMASGRALVSEQYF
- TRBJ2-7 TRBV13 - TGTGCCAGCAGCCTAGTCAGTCACGCCTACGAGCAGTACTTC CASSLVSHAYEQYF
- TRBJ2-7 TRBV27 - TGTGCCAGCAGTTTAGGGAGCGTCTACGAGCAGTACTTC CASSLGSVYEQYF
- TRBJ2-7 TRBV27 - TGTGCCAGCAGCTCCGGGACAGGGTGGACTAGCGGAGAGACCGGGAGATGGGAGCAGTACTTC CASSSGTGWTSGETGRWEQYF